The entry below describes one T cell receptor (beta chain). Its antigen is not known. This sample was taken from a study of B cell selection in AIRE deficiency. Study outcomes and limitations: Tconv and Treg cells from AIRE-deficient patients resembled healthy donors in TCRBV usage, CDR3 length and diversity. Shared Treg sequences were biased toward short CDR3s with few non-templated nucleotide insertions.

Germline CDR1 is GTSNPN and CDR2 is SVGIG (reference sequence). The CDR3 loop spans 13 amino acids. V was pared by 7 bases and J by 1 base, with 11 bases between. Assay: immunoSEQ multiplex PCR; the TCRdb copy retains only in-frame clones and omits some. The table has under 25,000 clones, around 97% seen once. The sorted conventional CD4 T cells were gated as CD4+CD127+. The genes are TRBV30 and TRBJ1-3; no firm D call. The receptor was isolated from a human donor with AIRE deficiency. Sequenced: conventional CD4+ T cells sorted from PBMCs. CDR3 amino acids: CASSRASGNTIYF. CDR3 DNA: TGTGCCTCATCCCGGGCATCTGGAAACACCATATATTTT.